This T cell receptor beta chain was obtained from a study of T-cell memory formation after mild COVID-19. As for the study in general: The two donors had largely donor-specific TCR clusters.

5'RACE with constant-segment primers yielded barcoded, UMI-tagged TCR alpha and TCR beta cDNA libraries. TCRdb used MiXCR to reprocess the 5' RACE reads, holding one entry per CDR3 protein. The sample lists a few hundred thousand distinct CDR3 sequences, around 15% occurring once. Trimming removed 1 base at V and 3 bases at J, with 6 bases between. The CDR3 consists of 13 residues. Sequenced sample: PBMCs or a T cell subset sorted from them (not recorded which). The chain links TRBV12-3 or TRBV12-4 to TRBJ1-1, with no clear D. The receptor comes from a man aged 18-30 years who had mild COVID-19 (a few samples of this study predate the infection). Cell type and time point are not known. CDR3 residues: CASSLGVYTEAFF. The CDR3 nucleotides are TGTGCCAGCAGTTTAGGGGTTTACACTGAAGCTTTCTTT.